This T cell receptor beta chain was sequenced in a study of post-analysis software for immune sequencing data. Presence of unique molecular identifiers characterized the TCR beta cDNA libraries. TCRdb re-called the PCR reads with MiXCR, one entry per CDR3 protein. The sample lists hundreds of thousands of distinct CDR3 sequences, around 50% occurring once. With respect to this clonotype: No antigen is known for it.

General study results and limits: Compared against controls, patients with multiple sclerosis displayed significantly lower normalized Chao1 diversity. Strong same-batch co-clustering of samples appeared with F measure clustering.

This receptor was taken from a girl aged 5-17 years with multiple sclerosis. Sequencing used blood.

CDR3 nucleotides: TGTGCCAGCACGCTGGGACTACTGAACTACAATGAGCAGTTCTTC. Its protein is CASTLGLLNYNEQFF. V gene TRBV14 combines with J gene TRBJ2-1, with 7 positions matching TRBD2. The CDR3 has 15 residues. Germline loops: CDR1 SGHDN, CDR2 FVKESK. The ends lost 7 bases at V and 3 bases at J; junction bases unmatched: 9.